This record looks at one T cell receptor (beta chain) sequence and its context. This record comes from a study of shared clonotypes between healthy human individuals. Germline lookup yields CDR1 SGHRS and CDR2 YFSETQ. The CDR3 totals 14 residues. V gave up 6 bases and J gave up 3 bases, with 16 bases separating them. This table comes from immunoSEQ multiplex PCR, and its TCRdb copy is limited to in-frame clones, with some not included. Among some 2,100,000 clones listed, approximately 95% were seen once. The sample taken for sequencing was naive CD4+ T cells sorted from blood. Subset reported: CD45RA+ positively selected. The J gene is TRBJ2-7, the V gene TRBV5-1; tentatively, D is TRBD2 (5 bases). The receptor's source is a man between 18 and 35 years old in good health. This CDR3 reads CASKTTAMGYEQYF. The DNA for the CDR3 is TGCGCCAGCAAGACTACGGCCATGGGCTACGAGCAGTACTTC.